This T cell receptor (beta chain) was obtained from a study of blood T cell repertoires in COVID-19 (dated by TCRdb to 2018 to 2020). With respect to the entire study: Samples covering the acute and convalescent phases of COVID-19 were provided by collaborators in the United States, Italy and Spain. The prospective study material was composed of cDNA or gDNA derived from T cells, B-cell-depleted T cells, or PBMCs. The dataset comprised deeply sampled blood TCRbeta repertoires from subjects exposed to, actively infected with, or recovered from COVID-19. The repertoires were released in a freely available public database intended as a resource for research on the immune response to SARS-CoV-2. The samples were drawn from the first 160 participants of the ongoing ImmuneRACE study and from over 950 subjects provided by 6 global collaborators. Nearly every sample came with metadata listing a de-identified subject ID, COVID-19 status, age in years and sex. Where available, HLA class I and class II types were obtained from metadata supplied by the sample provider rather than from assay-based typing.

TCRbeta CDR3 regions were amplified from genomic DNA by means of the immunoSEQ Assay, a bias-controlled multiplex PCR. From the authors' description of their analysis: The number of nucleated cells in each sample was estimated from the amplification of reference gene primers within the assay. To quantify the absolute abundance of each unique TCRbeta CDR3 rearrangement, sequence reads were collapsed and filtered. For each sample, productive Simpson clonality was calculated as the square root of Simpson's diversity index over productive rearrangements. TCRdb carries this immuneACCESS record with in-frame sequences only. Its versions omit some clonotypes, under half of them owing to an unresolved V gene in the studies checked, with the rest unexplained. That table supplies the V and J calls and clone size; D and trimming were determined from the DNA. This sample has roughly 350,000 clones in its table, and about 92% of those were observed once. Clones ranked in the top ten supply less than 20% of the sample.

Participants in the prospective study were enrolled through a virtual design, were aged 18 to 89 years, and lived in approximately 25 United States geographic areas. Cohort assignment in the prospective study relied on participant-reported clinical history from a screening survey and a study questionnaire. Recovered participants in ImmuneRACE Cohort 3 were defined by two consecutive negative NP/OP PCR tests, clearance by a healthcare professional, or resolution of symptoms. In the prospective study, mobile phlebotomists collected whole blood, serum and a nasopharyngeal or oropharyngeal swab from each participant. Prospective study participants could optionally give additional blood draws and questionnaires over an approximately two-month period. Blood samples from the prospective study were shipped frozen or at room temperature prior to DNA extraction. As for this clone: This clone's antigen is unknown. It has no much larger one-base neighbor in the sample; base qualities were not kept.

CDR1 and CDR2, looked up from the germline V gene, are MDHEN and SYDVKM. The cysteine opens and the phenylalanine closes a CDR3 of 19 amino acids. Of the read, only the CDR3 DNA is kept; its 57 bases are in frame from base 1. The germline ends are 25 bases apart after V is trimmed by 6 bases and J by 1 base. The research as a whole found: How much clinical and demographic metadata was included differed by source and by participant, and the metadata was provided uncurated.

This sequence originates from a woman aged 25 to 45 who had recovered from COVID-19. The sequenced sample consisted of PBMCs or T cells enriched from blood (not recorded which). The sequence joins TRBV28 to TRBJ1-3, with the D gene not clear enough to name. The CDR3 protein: CASSSRHVIDFTSGNTIYF. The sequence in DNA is TGTGCCAGCAGCTCCCGTCATGTTATTGATTTTACTTCTGGAAACACCATATATTTT.